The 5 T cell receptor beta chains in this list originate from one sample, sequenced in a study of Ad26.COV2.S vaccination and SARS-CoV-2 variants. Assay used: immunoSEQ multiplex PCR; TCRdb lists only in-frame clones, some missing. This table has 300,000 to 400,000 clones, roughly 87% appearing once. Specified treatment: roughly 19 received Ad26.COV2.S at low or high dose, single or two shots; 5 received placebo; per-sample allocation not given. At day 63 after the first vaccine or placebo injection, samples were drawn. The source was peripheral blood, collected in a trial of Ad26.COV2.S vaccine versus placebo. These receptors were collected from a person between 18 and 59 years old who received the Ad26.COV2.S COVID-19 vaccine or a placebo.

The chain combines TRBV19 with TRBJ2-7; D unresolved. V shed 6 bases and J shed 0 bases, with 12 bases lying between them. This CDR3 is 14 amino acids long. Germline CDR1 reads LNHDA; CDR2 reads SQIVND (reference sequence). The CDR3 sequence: CASRKQQNSYEQYF. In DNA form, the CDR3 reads TGTGCCAGTAGAAAACAGCAAAACTCCTACGAGCAGTACTTC. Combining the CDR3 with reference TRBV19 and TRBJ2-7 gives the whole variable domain DGGITQSPKYLFRKEGQNVTLSCEQNLNHDAMYWYRQDPGQGLRLIYYSQIVNDFQKGDIAEGYSVSREKKESFPLTVTSAQKNPTAFYLCASRKQQNSYEQYFGPGTRLTVT.

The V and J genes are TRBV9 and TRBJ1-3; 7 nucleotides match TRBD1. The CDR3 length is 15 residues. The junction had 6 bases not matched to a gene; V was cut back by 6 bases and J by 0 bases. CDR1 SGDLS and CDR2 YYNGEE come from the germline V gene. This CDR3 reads CASNRDSSSGNTIYF. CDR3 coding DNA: TGTGCCAGCAATAGGGACAGCAGCTCTGGAAACACCATATATTTT. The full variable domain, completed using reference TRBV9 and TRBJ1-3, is DSGVTQTPKHLITATGQRVTLRCSPRSGDLSVYWYQQSLDQGLQFLIQYYNGEERAKGNILERFSAQQFPDLHSELNLSSLELGDSALYFCASNRDSSSGNTIYFGEGSWLTVV.

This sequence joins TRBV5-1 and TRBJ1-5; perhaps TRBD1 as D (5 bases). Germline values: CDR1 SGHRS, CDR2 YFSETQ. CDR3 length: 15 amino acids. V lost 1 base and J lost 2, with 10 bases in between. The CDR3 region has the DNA TGCGCCAGCAGCTTGACAGGCCTGGGCAATCAGCCCCAGCATTTT. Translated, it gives CASSLTGLGNQPQHF. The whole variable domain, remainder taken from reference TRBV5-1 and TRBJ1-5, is KAGVTQTPRYLIKTRGQQVTLSCSPISGHRSVSWYQQTPGQGLQFLFEYFSETQRNKGNFPGRFSGRQFSNSRSEMNVSTLELGDSALYLCASSLTGLGNQPQHFGDGTRLSIL.

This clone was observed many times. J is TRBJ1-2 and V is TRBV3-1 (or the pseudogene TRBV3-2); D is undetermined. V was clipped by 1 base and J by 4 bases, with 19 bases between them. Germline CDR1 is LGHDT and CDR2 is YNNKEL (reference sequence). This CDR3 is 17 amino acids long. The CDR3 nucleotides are TGTGCCAGCAGCCAAGGGGAAGGTTGGAAGGTTTTCTATGGCTACACCTTC. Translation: CASSQGEGWKVFYGYTF.

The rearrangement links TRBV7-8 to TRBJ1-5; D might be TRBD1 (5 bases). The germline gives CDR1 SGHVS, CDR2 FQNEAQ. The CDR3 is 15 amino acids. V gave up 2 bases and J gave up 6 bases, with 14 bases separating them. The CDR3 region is CASSLQGGGGQPQHF. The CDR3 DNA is TGTGCCAGCAGCTTACAGGGTGGGGGGGGTCAGCCCCAGCATTTT.